One sample yielded the 7 T cell receptor beta chains listed below, sequenced in a study of blood T cell repertoires in COVID-19. Method: immunoSEQ multiplex PCR; TCRdb's copy keeps in-frame clones and lacks some. The sample carries hundreds of thousands of clones, roughly nine tenths recorded once. Sequenced: PBMCs or T cells enriched from blood (not recorded which). Source of these receptors: a young man who had recovered from COVID-19.

This chain joins TRBV3-1 (or the pseudogene TRBV3-2) and TRBJ2-4; D gene uncertain. Germline CDR1 is LGHDT and CDR2 is YNNKEL (reference sequence). This CDR3 has 15 amino acids. V lost 2 bases and J lost 0, with 8 bases in between. The chain's CDR3 is CASSQSHQAKNIQYF. In DNA form, the CDR3 reads TGTGCCAGCAGCCAATCACACCAAGCCAAAAACATTCAGTACTTC.

Notes on this clone: In the same sample, other DNA sequences code for this CDR3. The chain combines TRBV5-1 with TRBJ2-1; TRBD2 matches at 8 bases. J was trimmed by 0 bases and V by 2 bases; bases with no gene match: 1. Germline V lookup: CDR1 SGHRS, CDR2 YFSETQ. This CDR3 has 15 residues. This CDR3 is CASSFSGSSYNEQFF. The CDR3, as DNA: TGCGCCAGCAGCTTCAGCGGGAGCTCCTACAATGAGCAGTTCTTC.

The DNA for the CDR3 is TGTGCCAGCAGTTTCACAGGGCTCTCTGGGGCCAACGTCCTGACTTTC. Residues: CASSFTGLSGANVLTF. The chain uses TRBV28 and TRBJ2-6, with D perhaps matching TRBD1 (6 bases). The CDR3 contains 16 residues. Germline loops: CDR1 MDHEN, CDR2 SYDVKM. V was clipped by 3 bases and J by 0 bases, with 9 bases between them.

The chain uses TRBV27 and TRBJ1-1, with TRBD1 as a possible D gene (6 bases). Trimming cost V 1 base and J 1 base, with 13 bases left between them. The CDR3 runs 16 residues. CDR1 is MNHEY, CDR2 SMNVEV, per germline (reference sequence). CDR3 DNA: TGTGCCAGCAGTTTATTCGGGGGGCAGAGGAACACTGAAGCTTTCTTT. This encodes CASSLFGGQRNTEAFF.

The rearrangement uses TRBV20-1 and TRBJ2-7; TRBD1 matches at 7 bases. The CDR3 loop spans 16 amino acids. V shed 3 bases, J shed 6 bases, and the junction held 17 bases outside the gene matches. CDR1 is DFQATT and CDR2 is SNEGSKA in the germline V gene (reference sequence). CDR3 protein: CSASRGRGLGGGEQYF. The CDR3 region has the DNA TGCAGTGCTAGTCGCGGCAGGGGGTTAGGGGGTGGCGAGCAGTACTTC.

The chain recombines TRBV10-1 with TRBJ2-1, with 8 positions matching TRBD2. J lost 7 bases, V lost 6 bases, and 11 bases had no gene match. The CDR3 covers 15 residues. Germline assignment: CDR1 WNHNN and CDR2 SYGVQD (reference sequence). The chain's CDR3 is CASRSRQREINEQFF. The CDR3 coding sequence is TGCGCCAGCAGGAGTCGGCAGCGGGAGATTAATGAGCAGTTCTTC.

The rearrangement joins TRBV5-4 to TRBJ1-6; no reliable D call. Between the trimmed V and J ends, which lost 0 bases and 7 bases, there was a span of 8 bases. The CDR3 has 14 residues. Germline V gives CDR1 SGHNT, CDR2 YYREEE (reference sequence). This CDR3 is CASSLGGSNSPLHF. In nucleotides, the CDR3 is TGTGCCAGCAGCTTGGGAGGGAGCAATTCACCCCTCCACTTT.